This is a list of T cell receptor beta chains from one sample in a study of T cell changes during pregnancy in multiple sclerosis. TCRdb's copy holds only in-frame clones and misses some; the assay was immunoSEQ multiplex PCR. The data contain tens of thousands of clones, approximately 95% of them singletons. The sequences come from peripheral blood, collected after pregnancy. Receptors were obtained from a female donor in good health, enrolled as a control in a pregnancy study. CDR3s include the opening cysteine and the closing phenylalanine or tryptophan. A D gene is named only where the DNA matches it firmly. Clone size appears in some rows only: once, few, many, or a class for an expanded clone.

TRBV23-1	TRBJ2-5	NA	NA	TGCGCCAGCAGTCACCAGTGTGTAGCACTTTGGGAGACCCAGTACTTC	CASSHQCVALWETQYF
TRBV6-5	TRBJ1-1	NA	NA	TGTGCCAGCAGGGCCGACAGGACGAACACTGAAGCTTTCTTT	CASRADRTNTEAFF
TRBV5-8	TRBJ1-5	NA	TRBD1	TGTGCCAGCAGCTTCTCTAGACAGGGTCGCCGCAATCAGCCCCAGCATTTT	CASSFSRQGRRNQPQHF
TRBV29-1	TRBJ1-1	NA	NA	TGCAGCGTTGAAGGTCTCGGAGGGTTGAACACTGAAGCTTTCTTT	CSVEGLGGLNTEAFF
TRBV19	TRBJ2-5	once	TRBD2	TGTGCCAGTAGTCCCAAGCGCGCCGGGACTAGCGGGAGGGCCAGGGAGACCCAGTACTTC	CASSPKRAGTSGRARETQYF
TRBV11-3	TRBJ2-2	NA	TRBD1	TGTGCCAGCAGCCCCTCCCGTGACAGGGGGCGAACCGGGGAGCTGTTTTTT	CASSPSRDRGRTGELFF
TRBV10-1	TRBJ1-1	NA	NA	TGCGCCAGCAGTGGAAAGGGGAAGGTGGGCACTGAAGCTTTCTTT	CASSGKGKVGTEAFF
TRBV2	TRBJ2-7	NA	NA	TGTGCCAGCAGTGTACAGGGAGCGGCCTACGAGCAGTACTTC	CASSVQGAAYEQYF
TRBV7-2	TRBJ2-7	NA	TRBD1	TGTGCCAGCAGCTTTTCACCGGGACAGACATACGAGCAGTACTTC	CASSFSPGQTYEQYF
TRBV11-2	TRBJ2-1	NA	NA	TGTGCCAGCAGCCCAGGGTCCCACTACAATGAGCAGTTCTTC	CASSPGSHYNEQFF
TRBV6-1	TRBJ2-7	NA	TRBD1	TGTGCCAGCAGGACCGGGACAGCCCCCTACGAGCAGTACTTC	CASRTGTAPYEQYF
TRBV18	TRBJ2-4	NA	NA	TGTGCCAGCTCACCACCAGGAGCAGTAGCCAAAAACATTCAGTACTTC	CASSPPGAVAKNIQYF
TRBV6-5	TRBJ2-2	NA	NA	TGTGCCAGCAGTTCGGGATTCAACACCGGGGAGCTGTTTTTT	CASSSGFNTGELFF
TRBV14	TRBJ2-1	NA	NA	TGTGCCAGCAGCCAAGTACGAGGATTCAATGAGCAGTTCTTC	CASSQVRGFNEQFF
TRBV2	TRBJ2-7	NA	TRBD2	TGTGCCAGCAGTCCTTCGACTAGCGTGGGGGAGCAGTACTTC	CASSPSTSVGEQYF
TRBV5-1	TRBJ1-2	NA	TRBD1	TGCGCCAGCAGCTACGGACAGGGGCATGGCTACACCTTC	CASSYGQGHGYTF
TRBV28	TRBJ1-2	NA	TRBD1	TGTGCCAGCAGTCCTAAAAAACCCGGGACAGGGAATGGCTACACCTTC	CASSPKKPGTGNGYTF
TRBV9	TRBJ2-7	NA	TRBD2	TGTGCCAGCAGCGAGGGACTAGCGGGAGTCTCGGTGTACTTC	CASSEGLAGVSVYF
TRBV27	TRBJ2-1	NA	TRBD2	TGTGCCAGCCCGAATGGGACTAGCGGGGGGTACAATGAGCAGTTCTTC	CASPNGTSGGYNEQFF
TRBV7-9	TRBJ2-7	NA	NA	TGTGCCAGCAGCCCCTTCCGCAGGGGCGATTACGAGCAGTACTTC	CASSPFRRGDYEQYF
TRBV11-2	TRBJ2-7	NA	TRBD1	TGTGCCAGCAGCCCCGGGACAGGGCACTACGAGCAGTACTTC	CASSPGTGHYEQYF
TRBV19	TRBJ2-7	NA	TRBD1	TGTGCCAGTAGTCCGGACAGGACCTACGAGCAGTACTTC	CASSPDRTYEQYF
TRBV29-1	TRBJ2-7	NA	TRBD1	TGCAGCGTTGAAATGCTAGGGGACAGGGAATCCTACGAGCAGTACTTC	CSVEMLGDRESYEQYF
TRBV11-2	TRBJ2-1	NA	TRBD2	TGTGCCAGCAGCTTAGAATGGTCTAGCGGGAGGATCGCCCACAATGAGCAGTTCTTC	CASSLEWSSGRIAHNEQFF
TRBV5-8	TRBJ2-4	NA	TRBD2	TGTGCCAGCAGCTTGTGGCGGGAGGGCCATCTTCGGGACAAAAACATTCAGTACTTC	CASSLWREGHLRDKNIQYF
TRBV27	TRBJ2-7	NA	NA	TGTGCCAGCAGTCCCGTACAACACCCCGTACCCTACGAGCAGTACTTC	CASSPVQHPVPYEQYF
TRBV28	TRBJ2-7	NA	NA	TGTGCCAGCAGTTTTGAGAACGAGCAGTACTTC	CASSFENEQYF